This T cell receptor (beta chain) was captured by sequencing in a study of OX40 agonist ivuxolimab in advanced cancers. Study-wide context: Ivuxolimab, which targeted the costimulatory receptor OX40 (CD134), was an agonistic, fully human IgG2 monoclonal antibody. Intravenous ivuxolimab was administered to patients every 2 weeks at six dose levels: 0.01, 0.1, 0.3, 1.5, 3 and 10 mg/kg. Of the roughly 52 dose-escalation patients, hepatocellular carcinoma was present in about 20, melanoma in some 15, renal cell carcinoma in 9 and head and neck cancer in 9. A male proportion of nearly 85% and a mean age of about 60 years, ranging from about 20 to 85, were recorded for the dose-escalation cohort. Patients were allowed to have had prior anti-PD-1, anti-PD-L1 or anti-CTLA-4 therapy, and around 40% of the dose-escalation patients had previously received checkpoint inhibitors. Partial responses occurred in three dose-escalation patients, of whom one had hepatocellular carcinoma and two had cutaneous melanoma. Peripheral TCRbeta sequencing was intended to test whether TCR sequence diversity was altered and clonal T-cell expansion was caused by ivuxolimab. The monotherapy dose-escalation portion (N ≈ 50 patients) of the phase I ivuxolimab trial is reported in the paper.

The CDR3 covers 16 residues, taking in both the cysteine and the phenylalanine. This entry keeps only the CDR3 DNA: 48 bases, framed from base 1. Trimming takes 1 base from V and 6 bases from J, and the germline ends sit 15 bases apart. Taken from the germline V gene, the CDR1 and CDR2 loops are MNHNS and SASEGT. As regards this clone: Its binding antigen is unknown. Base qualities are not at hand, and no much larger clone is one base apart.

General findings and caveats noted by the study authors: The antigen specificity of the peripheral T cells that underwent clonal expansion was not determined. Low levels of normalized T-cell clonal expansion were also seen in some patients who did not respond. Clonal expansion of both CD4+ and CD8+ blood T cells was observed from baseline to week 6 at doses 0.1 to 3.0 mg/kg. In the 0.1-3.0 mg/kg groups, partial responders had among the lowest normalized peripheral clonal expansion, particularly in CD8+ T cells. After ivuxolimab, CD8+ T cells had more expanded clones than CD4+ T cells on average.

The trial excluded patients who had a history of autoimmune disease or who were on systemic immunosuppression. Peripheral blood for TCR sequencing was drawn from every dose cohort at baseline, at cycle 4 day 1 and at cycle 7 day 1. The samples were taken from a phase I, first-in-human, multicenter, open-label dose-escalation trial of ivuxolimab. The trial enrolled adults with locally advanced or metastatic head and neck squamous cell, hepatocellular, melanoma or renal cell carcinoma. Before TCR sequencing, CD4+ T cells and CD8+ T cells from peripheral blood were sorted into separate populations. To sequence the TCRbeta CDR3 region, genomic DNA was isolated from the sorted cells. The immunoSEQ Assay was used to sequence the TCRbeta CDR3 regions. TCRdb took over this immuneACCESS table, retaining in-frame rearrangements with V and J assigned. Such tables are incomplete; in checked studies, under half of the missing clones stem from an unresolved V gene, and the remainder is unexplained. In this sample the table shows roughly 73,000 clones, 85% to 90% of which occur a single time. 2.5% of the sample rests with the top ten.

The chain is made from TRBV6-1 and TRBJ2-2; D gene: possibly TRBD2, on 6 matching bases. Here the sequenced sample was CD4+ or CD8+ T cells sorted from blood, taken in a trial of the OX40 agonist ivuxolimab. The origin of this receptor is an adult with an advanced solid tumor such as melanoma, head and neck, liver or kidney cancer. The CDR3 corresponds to CASSEGRSGSAGELFF. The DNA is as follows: TGTGCCAGCAGTGAAGGGCGGAGCGGGTCGGCCGGGGAGCTGTTTTTT.